This passage covers 14 T cell receptor beta chains from one sample sequenced in a study of blood T cell repertoires in COVID-19. The data were produced by immunoSEQ multiplex PCR, yet TCRdb's version contains in-frame clones alone and is incomplete. The table shows approximately 260,000 clones, with 80% to 85% occurring only once. Sequences were obtained from peripheral blood. These receptors were taken from a woman aged 60-75 years with active or convalescent COVID-19.

The chain carries TRBV12-3 or TRBV12-4 and TRBJ2-5; D ambiguous. V was clipped by 7 bases and J by 0 bases, with 6 bases between them. The CDR3 is 12 residues long. This chain's CDR3 is CASTLYQETQYF. CDR3 bases: TGTGCCAGCACCCTGTACCAAGAGACCCAGTACTTC.

The chain joins TRBV2 to TRBJ1-6; 8 nucleotides align to TRBD1. Germline CDR1 is SNHLY and CDR2 is FYNNEI. The CDR3 length is 14 residues. V trimming: 10 bases; J trimming: 8 bases; junction bases outside the gene matches: 10. The CDR3 here is CAIRGQVRDSPLHF. DNA of the CDR3: TGTGCCATCAGGGGACAGGTTCGGGATTCACCCCTCCACTTT. Variable domain in full (rest from reference TRBV2 and TRBJ1-6): EPEVTQTPSHQVTQMGQEVILRCVPISNHLYFYWYRQILGQKVEFLVSFYNNEISEKSEIFDDQFSVERPDGSNFTLKIRSTKLEDSAMYFCAIRGQVRDSPLHFGNGTRLTVT.

This chain joins TRBV6-5 and TRBJ1-4; tentative D call: TRBD1 (6 bases). Per germline, CDR1 MNHEY and CDR2 SVGAGI. Trimming left V 6 bases short and J 5 bases short, with 16 bases between. The CDR3 consists of 15 residues. In nucleotides, the CDR3 is TGTGCCAGCAGACGCCTGGACAGCCGAAATGAAAAACTGTTTTTT. It codes for CASRRLDSRNEKLFF.

The chain combines TRBV5-5 with TRBJ1-4; D is uncertain. The CDR3 runs to 14 residues. Between the trimmed V and J ends, which lost 5 bases and 5 bases, there was a span of 13 bases. Germline lookup yields CDR1 SGHKS and CDR2 YYEKEE (reference sequence). The CDR3 region is CASRPGYSNEKLFF. The CDR3 coding sequence is TGTGCCAGCAGACCGGGTTACTCGAATGAAAAACTGTTTTTT.

This chain connects TRBV5-1 to TRBJ1-1, with D perhaps matching TRBD1 (5 bases). Trimming stripped 6 bases from V and 5 bases from J, with 17 bases between. Germline CDR1 and CDR2: SGHRS and YFSETQ. CDR3 length equals 14 residues. CDR3 amino acids: CASTLSGAGTEAFF. The CDR3 DNA is TGCGCCAGCACTCTCAGCGGGGCGGGAACTGAAGCTTTCTTT.

J is TRBJ1-6 and V is TRBV2; 8 positions agree with TRBD1. Germline V gives CDR1 SNHLY, CDR2 FYNNEI. With 6 bases clipped from V and 7 bases from J, the junction kept 5 bases outside the gene matches. This CDR3 region has 14 residues. The CDR3 DNA reads as TGTGCCAGCAGCAACCGACAGGGGAATTCACCCCTCCACTTT. It yields the protein CASSNRQGNSPLHF. Supplemented by reference TRBV2 and TRBJ1-6, the full variable domain reads EPEVTQTPSHQVTQMGQEVILRCVPISNHLYFYWYRQILGQKVEFLVSFYNNEISEKSEIFDDQFSVERPDGSNFTLKIRSTKLEDSAMYFCASSNRQGNSPLHFGNGTRLTVT.

The chain couples TRBV7-9 to TRBJ2-5; no firm D call. Between the trimmed V and J ends, which lost 0 bases and 7 bases, there was a span of 6 bases. The CDR3 has 12 amino acids. Germline V gene sequence: CDR1 SEHNR, CDR2 FQNEAQ (reference sequence). The CDR3 sequence: CASSLAPGTQYF. CDR3 DNA sequence: TGTGCCAGCAGCTTAGCACCCGGGACCCAGTACTTC.

This clone was counted between two and nine times. CDR3 in DNA: TGCGCCAGCAGCTTGGGGCCCCAGGGTGGCTCTGGAAACACCATATATTTT. It specifies CASSLGPQGGSGNTIYF. This chain joins TRBV5-1 and TRBJ1-3; a possible D gene is TRBD1 (5 bases). Trimming took 0 bases from V and 0 from J, leaving 13 bases between them. This CDR3 contains 17 residues. Germline values: CDR1 SGHRS, CDR2 YFSETQ.

This chain uses TRBV6-2 or TRBV6-3 with TRBJ1-5; 8 bases agree with TRBD1. J lost 6 bases, V lost 2 bases, and 3 bases had no gene match. Per the germline V gene, CDR1 is MNHEY and CDR2 is SVGEGT. This CDR3 region has 14 residues. Here the CDR3 reads CASSYGQGGQPQHF. Written as DNA, the CDR3 is TGTGCCAGCAGTTACGGACAGGGCGGTCAGCCCCAGCATTTT.

The J gene is TRBJ2-7, the V gene TRBV19; D is possibly TRBD1 (6 bases). V lost 5 bases and J 6 bases, leaving 14 bases between the germline ends. Germline V gene lookup returns CDR1 LNHDA and CDR2 SQIVND (reference sequence). The CDR3 consists of 13 residues. The CDR3: CASSPDYRAEQYF. In DNA, the CDR3 is TGTGCCAGTAGTCCCGATTACAGGGCCGAGCAGTACTTC.

This clone appeared a single time. The chain uses TRBV6-6 and TRBJ1-4, with TRBD1 matching 7 bases. V trimming: 6 bases; J trimming: 5 bases; junction bases outside the gene matches: 9. Germline V lookup: CDR1 MNHNY, CDR2 SVGAGI (reference sequence). The length of the CDR3 is 15 residues. Written as DNA, the CDR3 is TGTGCCAGCAGCCTGTCCGGGACAGCAAATGAAAAACTGTTTTTT. This gives the protein CASSLSGTANEKLFF.

The genes are TRBV29-1 and TRBJ1-1; D may be TRBD1 (6 bases). Germline V CDR1 and CDR2: SQVTM, ANQGSEA. Trimming removed 4 bases at V and 10 bases at J, with 13 bases between. The CDR3 loop spans 11 amino acids. The DNA for the CDR3 is TGCAGCGTTGTATGGGGCAGGGGAGCTTTCTTT. It codes for CSVVWGRGAFF.

Notes on this clone: In the same sample, other DNA sequences code for this CDR3. This rearrangement joins TRBV5-4 to TRBJ2-6; weak D call: TRBD1 (5 bases). CDR1 and CDR2 (germline): SGHNT, YYREEE (reference sequence). Trimming cost V 4 bases and J 0 bases, with 8 bases left between them. This CDR3 region has 15 residues. The DNA of the CDR3 is TGTGCCAGCAGCCCAGACAGCTCTGGGGCCAACGTCCTGACTTTC. Its translation is CASSPDSSGANVLTF.

The rearrangement links TRBV6-5 to TRBJ1-2; 7 nucleotides align to TRBD1. The trim removed 1 base at V and 4 bases at J, leaving 3 bases unmatched. This CDR3 contains 14 residues. Germline V CDR1 and CDR2: MNHEY, SVGAGI. CDR3 coding DNA: TGTGCCAGCAGTTACTTGGACAGGAGCTATGGCTACACCTTC. Its translation is CASSYLDRSYGYTF.